This T cell receptor (beta chain) is drawn from a study of blood T cells in healthy people across ages. Next came a second PCR, run for about 7 to 12 cycles, which used a sample-barcoded 5' primer along with a J-beta primer mix. Each CDR3 protein gets one entry after TCRdb re-called the 5' RACE reads with MiXCR. This table holds some 290,000 distinct CDR3 sequences, roughly a quarter found once. This CDR3 is 11 amino acids long. V dropped 8 bases and J dropped 4; count of bases not matched to a gene: 0. The sample holds a few counts of this clonotype. The CDR3 ends on some other residue instead of the conserved phenylalanine or tryptophan, so this is likely a read error.

The clonotype was recovered from a woman between 65 and 79 years old in good health. Sequencing was carried out using blood. The chain couples TRBV12-3 or TRBV12-4 to TRBJ2-5; TRBD1 matches at 8 bases. The CDR3 loop reads CASGQGETQYV. The DNA for the CDR3 is TGTGCCAGCGGACAGGGAGAGACCCAGTACGTC.